The present entry profiles one TCR beta chain with its context. What it binds is unknown. The entry originates in a study of OX40 agonist ivuxolimab in advanced cancers. Study conclusions and caveats: There was clonal expansion of CD4+ and CD8+ blood T cells by week 6 at 0.1 to 3.0 mg/kg.

The CDR3 has 14 amino acids. V shed 4 bases and J shed 5 bases, with 13 bases lying between them. Germline V gene sequence: CDR1 SGHDT, CDR2 YYEEEE. Sequencing used immunoSEQ multiplex PCR; TCRdb keeps in-frame clones, though not all of them. The sample contains about 52,000 clones, approximately 92% of which appear only once. Sequences were derived from CD4+ or CD8+ T cells sorted from blood, sampled in a trial of the OX40 agonist ivuxolimab. The V call is TRBV5-6, the J call TRBJ1-5, with D maybe TRBD1 (5 bases). This clonotype was obtained from an adult with an advanced solid tumor such as melanoma, head and neck, liver or kidney cancer. The CDR3 nucleotides read TGTGCCAGCAGCGCCGGGGGAAGGCATCAGCCCCAGCATTTT. Protein sequence: CASSAGGRHQPQHF.